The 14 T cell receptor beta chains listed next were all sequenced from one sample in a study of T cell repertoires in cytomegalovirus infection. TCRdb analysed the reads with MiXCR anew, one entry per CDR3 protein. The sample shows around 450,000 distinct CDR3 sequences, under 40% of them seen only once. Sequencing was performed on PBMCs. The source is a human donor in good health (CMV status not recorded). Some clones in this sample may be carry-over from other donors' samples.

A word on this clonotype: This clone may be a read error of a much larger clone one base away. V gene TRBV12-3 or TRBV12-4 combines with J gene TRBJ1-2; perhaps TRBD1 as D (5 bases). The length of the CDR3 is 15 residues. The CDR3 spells CASRWDGQKNYVYTF. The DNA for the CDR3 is TGTGCCAGCAGGTGGGACGGGCAAAAGAACTATGTCTACACCTTC.

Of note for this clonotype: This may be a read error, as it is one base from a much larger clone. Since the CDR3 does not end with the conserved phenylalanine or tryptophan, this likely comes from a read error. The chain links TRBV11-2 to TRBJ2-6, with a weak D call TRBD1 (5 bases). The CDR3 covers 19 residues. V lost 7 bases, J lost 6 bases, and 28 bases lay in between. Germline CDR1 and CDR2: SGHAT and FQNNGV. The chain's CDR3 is CASTPTSQVLALKANVLTL. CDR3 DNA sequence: TGTGCCAGCACCCCTACCTCACAGGTTCTTGCTTTGAAGGCCAACGTCCTGACTTTA.

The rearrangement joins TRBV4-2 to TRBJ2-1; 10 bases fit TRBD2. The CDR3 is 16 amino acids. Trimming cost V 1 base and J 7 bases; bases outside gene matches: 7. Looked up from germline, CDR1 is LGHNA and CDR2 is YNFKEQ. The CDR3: CASSQVSSGGLNEQFF. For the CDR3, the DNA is TGTGCCAGCAGCCAAGTTTCTAGCGGGGGTTTAAATGAGCAGTTCTTC.

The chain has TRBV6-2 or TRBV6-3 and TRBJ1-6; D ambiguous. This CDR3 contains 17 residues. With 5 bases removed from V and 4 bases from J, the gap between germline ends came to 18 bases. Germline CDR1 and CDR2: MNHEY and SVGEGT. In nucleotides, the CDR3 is TGTGCCAGCAGTCGTCCCGACCAACCCGGGTATAATTCACCCCTCCACTTT. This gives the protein CASSRPDQPGYNSPLHF.

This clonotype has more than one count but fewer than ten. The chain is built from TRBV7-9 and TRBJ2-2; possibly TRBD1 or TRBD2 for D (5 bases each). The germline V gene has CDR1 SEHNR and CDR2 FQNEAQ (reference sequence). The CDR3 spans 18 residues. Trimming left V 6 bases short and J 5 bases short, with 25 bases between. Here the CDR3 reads CASRPPRGRPRGTGELFF. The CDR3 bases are TGTGCCAGCAGACCCCCTCGGGGCAGGCCCCGTGGGACCGGGGAGCTGTTTTTT. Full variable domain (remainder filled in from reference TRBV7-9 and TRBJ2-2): DTGVSQNPRHKITKRGQNVTFRCDPISEHNRLYWYRQTLGQGPEFLTYFQNEAQLEKSRLLSDRFSAERPKGSFSTLEIQRTEQGDSAMYLCASRPPRGRPRGTGELFFGEGSRLTVL.

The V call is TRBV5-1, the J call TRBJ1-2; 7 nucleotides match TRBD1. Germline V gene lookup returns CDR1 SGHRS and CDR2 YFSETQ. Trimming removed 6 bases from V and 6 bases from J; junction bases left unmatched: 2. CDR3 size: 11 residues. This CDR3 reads CASTTGNGYTF. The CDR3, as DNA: TGCGCCAGCACGACAGGGAATGGCTACACCTTC. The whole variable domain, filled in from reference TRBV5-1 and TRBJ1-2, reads KAGVTQTPRYLIKTRGQQVTLSCSPISGHRSVSWYQQTPGQGLQFLFEYFSETQRNKGNFPGRFSGRQFSNSRSEMNVSTLELGDSALYLCASTTGNGYTFGSGTRLTVV.

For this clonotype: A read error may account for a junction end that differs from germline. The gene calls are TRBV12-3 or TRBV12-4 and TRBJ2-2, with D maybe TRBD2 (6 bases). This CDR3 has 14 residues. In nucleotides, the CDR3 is TGTGCAAGCAGTTTAGAGGCAAGCGGCGGGGAGATGTTTTTT. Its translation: CASSLEASGGEMFF.

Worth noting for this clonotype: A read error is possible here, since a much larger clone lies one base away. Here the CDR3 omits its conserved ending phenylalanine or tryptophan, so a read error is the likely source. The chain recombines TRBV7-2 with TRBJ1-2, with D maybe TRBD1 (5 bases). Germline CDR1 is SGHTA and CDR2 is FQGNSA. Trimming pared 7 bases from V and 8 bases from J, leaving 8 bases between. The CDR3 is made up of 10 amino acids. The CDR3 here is CASMGRGYTS. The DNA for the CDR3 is TGTGCCAGCATGGGGCGCGGCTACACCTCC.

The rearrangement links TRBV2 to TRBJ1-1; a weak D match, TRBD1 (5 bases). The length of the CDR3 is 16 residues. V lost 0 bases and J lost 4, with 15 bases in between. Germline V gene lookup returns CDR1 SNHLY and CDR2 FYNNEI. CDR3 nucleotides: TGTGCCAGCAGTGAAGCAACGGCAGGGTGGGGCACTGAAGCTTTCTTT. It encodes CASSEATAGWGTEAFF.

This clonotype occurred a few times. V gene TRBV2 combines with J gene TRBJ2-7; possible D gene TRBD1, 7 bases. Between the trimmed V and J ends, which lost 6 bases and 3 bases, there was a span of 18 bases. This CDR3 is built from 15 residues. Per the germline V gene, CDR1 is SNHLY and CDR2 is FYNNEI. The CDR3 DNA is TGTGCCAGCAGCTATAACAGGGGAGGTGGCTACGAGCAGTACTTC. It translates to CASSYNRGGGYEQYF.

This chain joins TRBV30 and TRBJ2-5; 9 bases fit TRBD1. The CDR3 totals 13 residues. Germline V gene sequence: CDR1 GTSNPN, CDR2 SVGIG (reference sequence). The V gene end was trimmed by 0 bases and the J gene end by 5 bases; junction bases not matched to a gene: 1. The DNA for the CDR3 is TGTGCCTGGAGTGTACAGGGGGCTGAGACCCAGTACTTC. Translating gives CAWSVQGAETQYF.

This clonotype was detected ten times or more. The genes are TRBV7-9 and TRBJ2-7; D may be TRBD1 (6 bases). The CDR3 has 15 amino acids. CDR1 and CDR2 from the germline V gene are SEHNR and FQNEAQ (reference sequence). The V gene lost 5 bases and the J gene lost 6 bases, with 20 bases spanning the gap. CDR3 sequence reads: CASSPRRTGSSEQYF. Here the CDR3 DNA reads TGTGCCAGCAGCCCGCGCCGCACAGGGTCCAGCGAGCAGTACTTC.

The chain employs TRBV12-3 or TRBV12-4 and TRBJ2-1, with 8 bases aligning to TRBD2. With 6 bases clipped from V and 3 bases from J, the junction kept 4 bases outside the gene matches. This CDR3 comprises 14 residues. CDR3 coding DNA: TGTGCCAGCAGCGAGCGGGGGAGCTACAATGAGCAGTTCTTC. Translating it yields CASSERGSYNEQFF.

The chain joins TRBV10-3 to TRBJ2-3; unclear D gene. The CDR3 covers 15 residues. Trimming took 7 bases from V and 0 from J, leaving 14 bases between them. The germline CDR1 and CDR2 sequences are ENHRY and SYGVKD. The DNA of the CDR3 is TGTGCCATCAAGGGCGGAGTCCCTAGCACAGATACGCAGTATTTT. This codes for CAIKGGVPSTDTQYF.